Listed here are 18 T cell receptor beta chains from one sample, sequenced in a study of blood T cells in healthy people across ages. Primed by a sample-barcoded 5' primer and a J-beta primer mix, a second PCR proceeded for 7 to 11 cycles. TCRdb fed the 5' RACE reads into MiXCR, producing one record per CDR3 protein. The repertoire holds 950,000 to 1,200,000 distinct CDR3 sequences, 35% to 40% seen once, with 13% in the top ten. The specimen was blood. The receptors derive from a man between 18 and 35 years old in good health.

V is TRBV15 and J is TRBJ1-5; maybe TRBD1 (5 bases). Germline CDR1 LNHNV, CDR2 YYDKDF (reference sequence). This CDR3 contains 15 residues. Trimming removed 0 bases from V and 4 bases from J, with 10 bases in between. The CDR3 sequence: CATSRDLTDNQPQHF. The CDR3 DNA follows: TGTGCCACCAGCAGAGATCTGACAGATAATCAGCCCCAGCATTTT.

CDR3 DNA: TGTGCCAGCAGGGTCGGGGACAGGTCACCCCTTGAGCAGTACTTC. It is translated as CASRVGDRSPLEQYF. V usage is TRBV6-2 or TRBV6-3 and J usage is TRBJ2-7; 8 nucleotides match TRBD1. Germline V gene lookup returns CDR1 MNHEY and CDR2 SVGEGT. The CDR3 has 15 amino acids. After removal of 6 bases from V and 7 bases from J, the junction contained 14 bases not matched to a gene.

This chain joins TRBV7-2 and TRBJ2-3, with 7 bases matching TRBD2. V trimming: 5 bases; J trimming: 4 bases; junction bases outside the gene matches: 12. Germline assignment: CDR1 SGHTA and CDR2 FQGNSA. The CDR3 runs to 16 residues. CDR3 coding DNA: TGTGCCAGCAGCCAAAAAGCGGGGCCCGGACCAGATACGCAGTATTTT. This gives the protein CASSQKAGPGPDTQYF.

This clonotype has more than one count but fewer than ten. The chain carries TRBV12-3 or TRBV12-4 and TRBJ1-2, with D unclear. V dropped 6 bases and J dropped 4 bases, with 21 bases sitting between them. The CDR3 extends over 16 amino acids. The CDR3 here is CASRPLRNRSSYGYTF. The CDR3 nucleotides read TGTGCCAGCAGACCCCTGAGGAACAGAAGTAGCTATGGCTACACCTTC.

This clonotype has just a few counts. The CDR3 reads CASSLATARYLTFF. The CDR3, as DNA: TGTGCCAGCAGCTTAGCCACAGCACGTTACCTAACTTTCTTT. The chain joins TRBV7-2 to TRBJ1-1; D uncertain. Germline CDR1 is SGHTA and CDR2 is FQGNSA. The ends were cut back, 0 bases at V and 12 bases at J, with 17 bases in the middle. The CDR3 spans 14 residues.

This chain connects TRBV7-9 to TRBJ2-1; the D gene is possibly TRBD2 (6 bases). V lost 4 bases and J lost 7, with 14 bases in between. Germline assignment: CDR1 SEHNR and CDR2 FQNEAQ (reference sequence). The CDR3 extends over 14 amino acids. This CDR3 reads CASSSPGLLNEQFF. The CDR3 region has the DNA TGTGCCAGCAGCTCACCAGGACTATTGAATGAGCAGTTCTTC.

This clonotype was counted once. One end of the junction is discordant with germline, which a read error may explain. The V call is TRBV13, the J call TRBJ1-1; D might be TRBD1 (5 bases). This CDR3 region has 12 residues. CDR1 is PRHDT and CDR2 is FYEKMQ in the germline V gene (reference sequence). The CDR3 protein is CASSRGNTGAFF. The CDR3 nucleotides read TGTGCCAGCAGCCGGGGGAACACTGGAGCTTTCTTT.

J is TRBJ2-3 and V is TRBV29-1; tentatively, D is TRBD1 or TRBD2 (7 bases each). With 6 bases removed from V and 11 bases from J, the gap between germline ends came to 15 bases. The CDR3 consists of 11 residues. The germline gives CDR1 SQVTM, CDR2 ANQGSEA. Here the CDR3 reads CSVSAGTVQYF. In DNA, the CDR3 is TGCAGCGTCTCAGCGGGGACAGTGCAGTATTTT.

This clonotype occurred a few times. The V and J genes are TRBV11-1 and TRBJ2-3; D not resolved. CDR3 length: 13 residues. The germline CDR1 and CDR2 sequences are SGHAT and FQDESV (reference sequence). Trimming cost V 7 bases and J 2 bases, with 10 bases left between them. This CDR3 is CASTIPNTDTQYF. The CDR3 nucleotides are TGTGCCAGCACCATCCCTAACACAGATACGCAGTATTTT.

This clonotype has a handful of counts. The CDR3 bases are TGCGCCAGCAGCCTTGCCCCCGACAGAAGCACAGATACGCAGTATTTT. Translation gives CASSLAPDRSTDTQYF. The chain recombines TRBV5-1 with TRBJ2-3, with D maybe TRBD1 (5 bases). The germline V gene encodes CDR1 SGHRS and CDR2 YFSETQ. Trimming pared 4 bases from V and 0 bases from J, leaving 15 bases between. This CDR3 has 16 amino acids.

With respect to this clonotype: A much larger clone differs by one base, so this may be a read error. The V and J genes are TRBV4-2 and TRBJ2-4; TRBD1 agrees at 7 bases. The J call may be in error: the DNA end matches TRBJ2-7 better. Germline V lookup: CDR1 LGHNA, CDR2 YNFKEQ. The CDR3 length is 15 residues. The CDR3 reads CAGSQARGQDYEQYF. The CDR3 nucleotides are TGTGCCGGCAGCCAAGCAAGAGGACAGGACTACGAGCAGTACTTC.

The V gene is TRBV4-2, the J gene TRBJ2-2; 11 nucleotides align to TRBD2. V shed 4 bases and J 5 bases; nucleotides not matched to a gene: 6. Germline V lookup: CDR1 LGHNA, CDR2 YNFKEQ. The CDR3 is 16 amino acids. This chain's CDR3 is CASSPRTSGGTGELFF. CDR3 DNA: TGTGCCAGCAGCCCTCGCACTAGCGGGGGTACCGGGGAGCTGTTTTTT.

The chain links TRBV20-1 to TRBJ2-3; D is unresolved. Trimming removed 1 base from V and 0 bases from J, with 8 bases in between. Germline CDR1 reads DFQATT; CDR2 reads SNEGSKA (reference sequence). This CDR3 is 14 amino acids long. The CDR3 DNA reads TGCAGTGCTAGAGTCCCGGAAAGCACAGATACGCAGTATTTT. It encodes CSARVPESTDTQYF.

This clonotype appeared many times. The genes are TRBV28 and TRBJ1-1; possible D gene TRBD1, 5 bases. CDR1 and CDR2 from the germline V gene are MDHEN and SYDVKM. Trimming took 2 bases from V and 4 from J, leaving 11 bases between them. This CDR3 spans 14 amino acids. In nucleotides, the CDR3 is TGTGCCAGCAGTTTAAAATCAGGGATCACTGAAGCTTTCTTT. It encodes CASSLKSGITEAFF.

This clonotype was counted at least ten times. This chain joins TRBV12-3 or TRBV12-4 and TRBJ1-2; 7 nucleotides align to TRBD1. This CDR3 comprises 14 residues. The ends lost 4 bases at V and 2 bases at J; junction bases unmatched: 4. The CDR3 bases are TGTGCCAGCAGTTCGGGACAGCGGAACTATGGCTACACCTTC. Its translation: CASSSGQRNYGYTF.

The chain carries TRBV9 and TRBJ2-7, with 8 bases lining up with TRBD2. This CDR3 is 14 amino acids long. V dropped 0 bases and J dropped 10; count of bases not matched to a gene: 9. Germline V gene data show CDR1 as SGDLS and CDR2 as YYNGEE. CDR3 bases: TGTGCCAGCAGCGTAGGATCGGGGGGGTACGGCCAGTACTTC. Translation: CASSVGSGGYGQYF.

V is TRBV28 and J is TRBJ2-7; TRBD2 aligns across 7 bases. The better agreement between TRBJ2-5 and the DNA end casts doubt on the J call. Looked up from germline, CDR1 is MDHEN and CDR2 is SYDVKM. CDR3 length: 14 amino acids. In DNA, the CDR3 is TGTGCCAGCAGTTTCCGGGAGGCTGGTGAGACCCAGTACTTC. It encodes CASSFREAGETQYF.

CDR3 in amino acids: CASSYRDRKNIQYF. CDR3 bases: TGTGCCAGCAGCTACCGGGACAGGAAAAACATTCAGTACTTC. This sequence joins TRBV3-1 and TRBJ2-4; TRBD1 agrees at 8 bases. V dropped 5 bases and J dropped 4; count of bases not matched to a gene: 4. CDR1 and CDR2 from the germline V gene are LGHDT and YNNKEL (reference sequence). This CDR3 spans 14 amino acids.